This passage covers 25 T cell receptor beta chains from one sample sequenced in a study of cytomegalovirus exposure and HLA in healthy donors (dated by TCRdb to the late 2010s). The library was prepared using the immunoSEQ multiplex PCR assay. A mixture of 60 forward primers for TCR Vbeta segments and 13 reverse primers for TCR Jbeta segments was used in the multiplex PCR. TCRdb retrieved this table from immuneACCESS and kept in-frame rearrangements only. Not all clones are present; in checked studies, unresolved V genes account for under half, and no reason is known for the remainder. The sample table lists approximately 100,000 clones, over 60% of them with a count of one. Together, the top ten hold over 4% of the sample. The sequencing sample was made of PBMCs. Receptor source: a female donor in good health and CMV-seropositive.

The V call is TRBV19, the J call TRBJ2-3; a possible D gene is TRBD1 (5 bases). Trimming stripped 5 bases from V and 6 bases from J, with 12 bases between. CDR1 and CDR2 (germline): LNHDA, SQIVND (reference sequence). The CDR3 has 13 amino acids. The CDR3 is CASSDSRGDTQYF. CDR3 nucleotides: TGTGCCAGTAGTGACTCTAGGGGTGATACGCAGTATTTT.

This clone has only a few counts. V is TRBV6-1 and J is TRBJ1-6; a possible D gene is TRBD1 (5 bases). The V gene's germline CDR1 is MNHNS and CDR2 SASEGT. The CDR3 length is 19 residues. With 0 bases removed from V and 12 bases from J, the gap between germline ends came to 27 bases. This CDR3 reads CASSEARALVRDRQGPLHF. The CDR3 bases are TGTGCCAGCAGTGAAGCACGGGCCCTTGTGCGGGACCGCCAGGGACCCCTCCACTTT.

The chain recombines TRBV20-1 with TRBJ1-2; possibly TRBD1 for D (5 bases). Germline CDR1 is DFQATT and CDR2 is SNEGSKA (reference sequence). The CDR3 runs to 10 residues. Between the trimmed V and J ends, which lost 6 bases and 8 bases, there was a span of 10 bases. Here the CDR3 reads CSARGLGYTF. The CDR3 bases are TGCAGTGCAAGGGGCCTAGGCTACACCTTC.

The V and J genes are TRBV19 and TRBJ2-7, with TRBD1 identical over 8 bases. Germline loops: CDR1 LNHDA, CDR2 SQIVND (reference sequence). CDR3 length: 15 residues. The junction had 5 bases not matched to a gene; V was cut back by 4 bases and J by 0 bases. CDR3 sequence: CASSSQGASSYEQYF. As DNA, the CDR3 is TGTGCCAGTAGTAGCCAGGGGGCGAGCTCCTACGAGCAGTACTTC.

V usage is TRBV7-8 and J usage is TRBJ1-5; a possible D gene is TRBD1 (5 bases). V lost 1 base and J lost 7, with 11 bases in between. Germline CDR1 and CDR2: SGHVS and FQNEAQ. There are 14 residues in the CDR3. CDR3 in amino acids: CASSLERQRQPQHF. The CDR3 DNA reads as TGTGCCAGCAGCTTAGAACGACAGCGACAGCCCCAGCATTTT.

This clone has just a few counts. The chain employs TRBV18 and TRBJ2-5; D remains unclear. Germline V gene sequence: CDR1 KGHSH, CDR2 LQKENI. Trimming pared 4 bases from V and 3 bases from J, leaving 3 bases between. This CDR3 is built from 11 residues. CDR3 amino acids: CASSLKETQYF. In nucleotides, the CDR3 is TGTGCCAGCTCACTTAAAGAGACCCAGTACTTC.

This chain connects TRBV7-7 to TRBJ2-5; weak D call: TRBD2 (7 bases). The J call is doubtful: the DNA matches TRBJ2-7 better. Germline V gene data show CDR1 as SSHAT and CDR2 as FNYEAQ (reference sequence). The CDR3 is 15 amino acids. CDR3 in DNA: TGTGCCAGCAGAGAGGGGGGGCGACTGAACTACGAGCAGTACTTC. Protein: CASREGGRLNYEQYF.

The chain recombines TRBV15 with TRBJ2-1, with TRBD2 matching 9 bases. This CDR3 has 17 residues. Germline-derived CDR1 and CDR2 are LNHNV and YYDKDF (reference sequence). V lost 0 bases and J lost 7; bases outside the gene matches: 10. CDR3 in DNA: TGTGCCACCAGCAGAGAACGAGTAGCGGGAGAAAGTAATGAGCAGTTCTTC. Protein product: CATSRERVAGESNEQFF.

J is TRBJ1-4 and V is TRBV6-1, with TRBD1 matching over 8 bases. V lost 6 bases to trimming and J lost 6 bases; unmatched junction nucleotides: 9. The CDR3 has 15 residues. The germline CDR1 and CDR2 sequences are MNHNS and SASEGT. The chain's CDR3 is CASRPQDRVDEKLFF. The DNA of the CDR3 is TGTGCCAGCAGACCCCAGGACAGGGTAGATGAAAAACTGTTTTTT.

About this clone: At one of its ends the junction is not consistent with the germline gene, which may arise from a read error. This sequence joins TRBV5-1 and TRBJ2-6; the D gene is possibly TRBD1 (5 bases). CDR3 length: 16 residues. Germline values: CDR1 SGHRS, CDR2 YFSETQ. CDR3 amino acids: CASSLYQSSGANGLTF. CDR3 coding DNA: TGCGCCAGCAGCTTGTACCAGTCCTCTGGGGCCAACGGCCTGACTTTC.

V and J are TRBV15 and TRBJ1-4; no clear D gene. V lost 1 base and J lost 6, with 6 bases in between. CDR1 and CDR2 (germline): LNHNV, YYDKDF (reference sequence). This CDR3 has 13 amino acids. The CDR3 protein is CATSRGLDEKLFF. In nucleotides, the CDR3 is TGTGCCACCAGCAGAGGACTGGATGAAAAACTGTTTTTT. The full variable domain, rest sourced from reference TRBV15 and TRBJ1-4, is DAMVIQNPRYQVTQFGKPVTLSCSQTLNHNVMYWYQQKSSQAPKLLFHYYDKDFNNEADTPDNFQSRRPNTSFCFLDIRSPGLGDTAMYLCATSRGLDEKLFFGSGTQLSVL.

The chain has TRBV2 and TRBJ2-5; D unresolved. Looked up from germline, CDR1 is SNHLY and CDR2 is FYNNEI. V lost 2 bases and J 13 bases, leaving 8 bases between the germline ends. The CDR3 has 10 amino acids. CDR3: CASSELGSYF. The CDR3, as DNA: TGTGCCAGCAGTGAACTAGGCTCGTACTTC.

This chain uses TRBV5-1 with TRBJ2-1, with TRBD2 matching over 8 bases. Germline values: CDR1 SGHRS, CDR2 YFSETQ. The CDR3 length is 15 residues. V lost 2 bases and J lost 0; bases outside the gene matches: 1. The CDR3 DNA sequence: TGCGCCAGCAGCTTCGGGGGGGGCTCCTACAATGAGCAGTTCTTC. This gives the protein CASSFGGGSYNEQFF.

This clone has a handful of counts. The chain joins TRBV5-1 to TRBJ2-3; perhaps TRBD1 as D (5 bases). The V end lost 6 bases, the J end lost 1 base, and 12 bases lay between the germline ends. CDR1 is SGHRS, CDR2 YFSETQ, per germline. The CDR3 has 14 residues. CDR3 sequence: CASNPQGGTDTQYF. In DNA, the CDR3 is TGCGCCAGCAATCCTCAGGGCGGCACAGATACGCAGTATTTT.

The chain employs TRBV7-6 and TRBJ2-7; TRBD1 agrees at 8 bases. The germline CDR1 and CDR2 sequences are SGHVS and FNYEAQ. The CDR3 runs to 16 residues. V shed 1 base, J shed 5 bases, and the junction held 10 bases outside the gene matches. Written as DNA, the CDR3 is TGTGCCAGCAGCTTAGGCCCCATAGACAGGGGACACGAGCAGTACTTC. Amino acids: CASSLGPIDRGHEQYF.

The rearrangement links TRBV7-2 to TRBJ1-4; D is ambiguous. The CDR3 consists of 13 residues. V lost 0 bases and J 10 bases, leaving 9 bases between the germline ends. The germline gives CDR1 SGHTA, CDR2 FQGNSA. CDR3 residues: CASSLAGVGKLFF. The CDR3, as DNA: TGTGCCAGCAGCTTAGCGGGAGTCGGAAAACTGTTTTTT.

This chain uses TRBV19 with TRBJ1-2; 7 bases fit TRBD1. Germline trimming cut 6 bases from V and 4 bases from J; bases unmatched to any gene: 8. This CDR3 has 14 amino acids. Germline V gene lookup returns CDR1 LNHDA and CDR2 SQIVND (reference sequence). This CDR3 reads CASRNTGTAYGYTF. CDR3 in DNA: TGTGCCAGTAGAAATACCGGGACAGCCTATGGCTACACCTTC.

V gene TRBV11-2 combines with J gene TRBJ1-1; 7 positions agree with TRBD1. Losses at the gene ends were 4 bases for V and 0 bases for J; bases not matched to a gene: 8. This CDR3 has 16 residues. In germline, CDR1 is SGHAT, CDR2 FQNNGV. The DNA of the CDR3 is TGTGCCAGCAGCTGGACGGGACAGCATATGAACACTGAAGCTTTCTTT. The encoded protein is CASSWTGQHMNTEAFF.

This clone was seen a single time. The rearrangement joins TRBV2 to TRBJ1-4; perhaps TRBD1 as D (6 bases). V was shortened by 5 bases and J by 7 bases, with 20 bases between the two germline ends. There are 16 residues in the CDR3. Germline V gene data show CDR1 as SNHLY and CDR2 as FYNNEI. CDR3 sequence: CASSNRGGQRGEKLFF. The CDR3 nucleotides read TGTGCCAGCAGTAACCGGGGGGGGCAGAGGGGTGAAAAACTGTTTTTT. The full variable domain, completed using reference TRBV2 and TRBJ1-4, is EPEVTQTPSHQVTQMGQEVILRCVPISNHLYFYWYRQILGQKVEFLVSFYNNEISEKSEIFDDQFSVERPDGSNFTLKIRSTKLEDSAMYFCASSNRGGQRGEKLFFGSGTQLSVL.

The gene calls are TRBV15 and TRBJ2-2, with 7 bases fitting TRBD1. The CDR3 runs to 16 residues. J gave up 3 bases and V 5 bases, and 9 bases lay outside the gene matches. The germline V gene has CDR1 LNHNV and CDR2 YYDKDF (reference sequence). In nucleotides, the CDR3 is TGTGCCACCAGCCCCCCCCGGGACAGTGACACCGGGGAGCTGTTTTTT. Translating it yields CATSPPRDSDTGELFF.

This chain links TRBV11-2 with TRBJ2-4, with TRBD1 matching 7 bases. The germline gives CDR1 SGHAT, CDR2 FQNNGV. V dropped 2 bases and J dropped 7; count of bases not matched to a gene: 14. This CDR3 region has 17 residues. In DNA, the CDR3 is TGTGCCAGCAGCTTACAACCACCGGGACAGTGGCGCAACATTCAGTACTTC. Its translation: CASSLQPPGQWRNIQYF.

This chain joins TRBV30 and TRBJ1-3, with D perhaps TRBD1 (5 bases). Germline CDR1 and CDR2: GTSNPN and SVGIG (reference sequence). The V end lost 0 bases, the J end lost 8 bases, and 11 bases lay between the germline ends. This CDR3 has 13 residues. The DNA for the CDR3 is TGTGCCTGGAGTGTAAATCTAGGGGACACCATATATTTT. Translated, it gives CAWSVNLGDTIYF.

CDR3 in amino acids: CASSSQGVNTEAFF. CDR3 bases: TGTGCCAGCAGCTCCCAGGGGGTGAACACTGAAGCTTTCTTT. The genes are TRBV7-2 and TRBJ1-1, with 7 nucleotides matching TRBD1. Trimming cost V 4 bases and J 0 bases; bases outside gene matches: 2. Germline V gene data show CDR1 as SGHTA and CDR2 as FQGNSA. CDR3 length: 14 amino acids.

The chain recombines TRBV30 with TRBJ2-7; D perhaps matches TRBD1 (5 bases). This CDR3 is built from 14 residues. CDR1 is GTSNPN and CDR2 is SVGIG in the germline V gene (reference sequence). Trimming pared 0 bases from V and 7 bases from J, leaving 16 bases between. The CDR3 region has the DNA TGTGCCTGGAGTGTACTTGGCAGGGTGGGAGAGCAGTACTTC. It encodes CAWSVLGRVGEQYF.

This clone was detected a few times. This chain uses TRBV19 with TRBJ2-3, with unresolved D. This CDR3 has 10 amino acids. CDR1 and CDR2 from the germline V gene are LNHDA and SQIVND (reference sequence). V was clipped by 7 bases and J by 6 bases, with 5 bases between them. The CDR3 DNA is TGTGCCAGTACTCGGGATACGCAGTATTTT. Protein: CASTRDTQYF.